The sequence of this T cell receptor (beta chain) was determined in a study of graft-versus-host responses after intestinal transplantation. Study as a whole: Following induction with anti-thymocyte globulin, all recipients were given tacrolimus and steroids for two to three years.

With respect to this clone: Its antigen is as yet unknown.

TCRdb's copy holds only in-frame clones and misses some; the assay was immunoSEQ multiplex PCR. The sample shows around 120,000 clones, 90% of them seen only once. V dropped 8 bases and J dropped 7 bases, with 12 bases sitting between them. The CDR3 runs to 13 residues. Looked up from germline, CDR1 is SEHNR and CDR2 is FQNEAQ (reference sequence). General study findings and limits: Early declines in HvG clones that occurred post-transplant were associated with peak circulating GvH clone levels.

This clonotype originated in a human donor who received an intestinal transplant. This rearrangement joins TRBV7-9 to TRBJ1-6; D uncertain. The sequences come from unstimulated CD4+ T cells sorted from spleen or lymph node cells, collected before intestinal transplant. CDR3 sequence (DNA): TGTGCCAGCCCGCCGGGAGGAAATTCACCCCTCCACTTT. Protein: CASPPGGNSPLHF.